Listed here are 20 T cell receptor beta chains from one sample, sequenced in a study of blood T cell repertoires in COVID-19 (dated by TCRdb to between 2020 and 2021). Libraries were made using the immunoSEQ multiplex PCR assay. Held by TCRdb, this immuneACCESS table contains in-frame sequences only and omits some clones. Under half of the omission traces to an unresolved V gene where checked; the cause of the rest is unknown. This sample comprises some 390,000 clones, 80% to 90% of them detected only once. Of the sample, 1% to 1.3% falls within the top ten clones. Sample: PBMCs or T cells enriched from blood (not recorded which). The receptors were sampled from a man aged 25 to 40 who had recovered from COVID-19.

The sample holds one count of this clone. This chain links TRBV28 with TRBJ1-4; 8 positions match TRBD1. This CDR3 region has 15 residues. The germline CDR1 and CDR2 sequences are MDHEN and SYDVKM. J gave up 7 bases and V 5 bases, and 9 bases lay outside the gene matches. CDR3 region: CASSPDRDGAEKLFF. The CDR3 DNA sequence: TGTGCCAGCAGTCCGGACAGGGATGGGGCTGAAAAACTGTTTTTT.

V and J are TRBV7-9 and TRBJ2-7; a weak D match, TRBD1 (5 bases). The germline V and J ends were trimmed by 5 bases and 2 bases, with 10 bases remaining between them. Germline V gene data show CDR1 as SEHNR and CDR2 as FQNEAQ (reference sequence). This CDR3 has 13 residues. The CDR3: CASSPRTTYEQYF. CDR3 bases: TGTGCCAGCAGCCCCCGGACAACCTACGAGCAGTACTTC.

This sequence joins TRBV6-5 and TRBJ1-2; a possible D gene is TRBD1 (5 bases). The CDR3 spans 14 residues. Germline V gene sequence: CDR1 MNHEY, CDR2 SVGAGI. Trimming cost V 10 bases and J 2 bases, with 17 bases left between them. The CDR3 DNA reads TGTGCCACCACCCCTAGGGGATCCAACTATGGCTACACCTTC. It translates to CATTPRGSNYGYTF.

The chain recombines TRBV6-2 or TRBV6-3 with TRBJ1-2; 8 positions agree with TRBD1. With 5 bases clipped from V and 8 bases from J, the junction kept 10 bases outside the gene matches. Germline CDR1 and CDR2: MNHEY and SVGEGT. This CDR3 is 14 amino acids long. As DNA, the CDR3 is TGTGCCAGCAGTCAACAGGGACAGGTCGGCGGCTACACCTTC. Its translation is CASSQQGQVGGYTF.

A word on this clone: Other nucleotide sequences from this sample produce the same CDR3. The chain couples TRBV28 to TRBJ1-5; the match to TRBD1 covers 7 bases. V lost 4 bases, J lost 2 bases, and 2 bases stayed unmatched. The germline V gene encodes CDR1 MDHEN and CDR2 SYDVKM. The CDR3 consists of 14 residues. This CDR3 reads CASSSGQGNQPQHF. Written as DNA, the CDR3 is TGTGCCAGCAGTTCTGGACAGGGCAATCAGCCCCAGCATTTT.

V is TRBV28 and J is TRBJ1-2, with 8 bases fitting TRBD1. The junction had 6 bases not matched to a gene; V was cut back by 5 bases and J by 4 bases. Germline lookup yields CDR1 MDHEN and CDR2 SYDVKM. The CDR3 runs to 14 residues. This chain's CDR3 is CASSQTGGTYGYTF. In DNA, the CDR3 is TGTGCCAGCAGTCAAACAGGGGGTACCTATGGCTACACCTTC.

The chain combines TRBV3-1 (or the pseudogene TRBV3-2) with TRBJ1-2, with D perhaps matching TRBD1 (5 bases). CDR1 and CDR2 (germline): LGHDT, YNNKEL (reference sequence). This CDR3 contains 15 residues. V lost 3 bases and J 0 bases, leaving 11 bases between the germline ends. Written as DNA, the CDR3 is TGTGCCAGCAGCCATGGCGGGGCCTCTAACTATGGCTACACCTTC. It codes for CASSHGGASNYGYTF.

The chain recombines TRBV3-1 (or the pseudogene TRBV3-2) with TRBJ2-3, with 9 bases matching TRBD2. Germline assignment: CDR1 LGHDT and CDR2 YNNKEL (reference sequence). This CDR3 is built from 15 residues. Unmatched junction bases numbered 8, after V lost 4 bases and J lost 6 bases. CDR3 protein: CASSRGGGGADTQYF. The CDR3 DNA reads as TGTGCCAGCAGCCGTGGGGGCGGGGGGGCGGATACGCAGTATTTT.

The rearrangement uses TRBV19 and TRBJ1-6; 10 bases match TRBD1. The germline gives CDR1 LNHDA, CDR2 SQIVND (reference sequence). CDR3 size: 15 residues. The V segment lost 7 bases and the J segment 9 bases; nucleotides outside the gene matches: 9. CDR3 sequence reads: CASKIDGTGVSPLHF. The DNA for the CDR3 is TGTGCCAGTAAAATCGATGGGACAGGGGTTTCACCCCTCCACTTT.

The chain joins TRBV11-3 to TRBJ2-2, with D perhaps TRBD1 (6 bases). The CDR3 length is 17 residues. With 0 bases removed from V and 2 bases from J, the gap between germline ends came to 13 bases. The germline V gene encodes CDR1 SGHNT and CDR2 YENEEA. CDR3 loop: CASSLEDSHLNTGELFF. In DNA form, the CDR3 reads TGTGCCAGCAGCTTAGAGGACAGCCACCTCAACACCGGGGAGCTGTTTTTT. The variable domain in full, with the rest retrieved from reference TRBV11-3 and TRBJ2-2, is EAGVVQSPRYKIIEKKQPVAFWCNPISGHNTLYWYLQNLGQGPELLIRYENEEAVDDSQLPKDRFSAERLKGVDSTLKIQPAELGDSAVYLCASSLEDSHLNTGELFFGEGSRLTVL.

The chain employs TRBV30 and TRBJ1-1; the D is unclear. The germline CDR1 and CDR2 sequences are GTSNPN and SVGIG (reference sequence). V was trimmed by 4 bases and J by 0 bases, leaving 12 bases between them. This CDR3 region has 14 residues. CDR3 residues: CAWTPGYMNTEAFF. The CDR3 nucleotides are TGTGCCTGGACCCCGGGATATATGAACACTGAAGCTTTCTTT.

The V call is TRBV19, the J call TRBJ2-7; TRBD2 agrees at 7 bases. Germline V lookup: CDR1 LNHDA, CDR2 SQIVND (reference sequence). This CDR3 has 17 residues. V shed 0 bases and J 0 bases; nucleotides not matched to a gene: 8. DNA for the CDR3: TGTGCCAGTAGTATAGATCACGGGCTAGCGGCCTCCTACGAGCAGTACTTC. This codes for CASSIDHGLAASYEQYF. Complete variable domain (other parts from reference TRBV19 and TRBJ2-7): DGGITQSPKYLFRKEGQNVTLSCEQNLNHDAMYWYRQDPGQGLRLIYYSQIVNDFQKGDIAEGYSVSREKKESFPLTVTSAQKNPTAFYLCASSIDHGLAASYEQYFGPGTRLTVT.

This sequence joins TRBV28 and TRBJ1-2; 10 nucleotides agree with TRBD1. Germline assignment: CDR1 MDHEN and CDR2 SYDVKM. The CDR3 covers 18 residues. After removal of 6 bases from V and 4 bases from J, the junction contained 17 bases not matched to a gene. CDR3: CASRGFSRQGANVYGYTF. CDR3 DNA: TGTGCCAGCAGGGGGTTTAGCAGACAGGGGGCTAACGTCTATGGCTACACCTTC.

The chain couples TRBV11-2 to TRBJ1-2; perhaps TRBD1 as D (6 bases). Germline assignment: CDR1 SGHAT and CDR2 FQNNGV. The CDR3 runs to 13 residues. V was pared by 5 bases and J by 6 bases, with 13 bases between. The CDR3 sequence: CASSPNRENGYTF. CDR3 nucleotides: TGTGCCAGCAGCCCCAACAGGGAGAATGGCTACACCTTC.

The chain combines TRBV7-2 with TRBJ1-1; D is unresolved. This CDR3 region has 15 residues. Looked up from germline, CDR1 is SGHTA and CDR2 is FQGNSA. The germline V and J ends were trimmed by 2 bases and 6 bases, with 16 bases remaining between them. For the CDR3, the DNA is TGTGCCAGCAGCTTAATTATCGGGAATGGGGCTGAAGCTTTCTTT. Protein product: CASSLIIGNGAEAFF.

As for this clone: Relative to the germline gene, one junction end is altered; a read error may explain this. CDR3 bases: TGTGCCAGCAGCCGGGGCCAGACCACCCCGCACTTC. Translated, it gives CASSRGQTTPHF. The V gene is TRBV3-1 (or the pseudogene TRBV3-2), the J gene TRBJ2-4; perhaps TRBD1 as D (5 bases). This CDR3 has 12 amino acids. The germline CDR1 and CDR2 sequences are LGHDT and YNNKEL (reference sequence).

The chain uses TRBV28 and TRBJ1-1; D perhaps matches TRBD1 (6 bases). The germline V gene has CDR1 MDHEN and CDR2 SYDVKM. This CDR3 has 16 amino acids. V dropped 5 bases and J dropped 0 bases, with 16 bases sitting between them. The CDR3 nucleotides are TGTGCCAGCAGTCCAATTACGGACAGAATGAACACTGAAGCTTTCTTT. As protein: CASSPITDRMNTEAFF.

For the CDR3, the DNA is TGTGCCACCAGCAGAGTCCCGGAGTCTGAAGCTTTCTTT. Protein: CATSRVPESEAFF. The rearrangement joins TRBV15 to TRBJ1-1; D unclear. The CDR3 is 13 amino acids. The germline CDR1 and CDR2 sequences are LNHNV and YYDKDF (reference sequence). The V and J ends lost 1 base and 6 bases respectively, with 9 bases between them.

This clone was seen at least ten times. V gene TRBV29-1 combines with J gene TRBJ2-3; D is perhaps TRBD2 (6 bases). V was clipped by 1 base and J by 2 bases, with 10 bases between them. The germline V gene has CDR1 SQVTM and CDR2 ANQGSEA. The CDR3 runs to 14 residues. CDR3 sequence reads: CSVEGGDATDTQYF. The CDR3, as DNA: TGCAGCGTTGAAGGGGGGGACGCCACAGATACGCAGTATTTT.

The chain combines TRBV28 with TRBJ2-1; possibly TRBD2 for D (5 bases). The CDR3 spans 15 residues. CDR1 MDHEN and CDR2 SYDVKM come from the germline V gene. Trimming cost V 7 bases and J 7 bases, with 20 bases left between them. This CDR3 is CASTSPRGFVNEQFF. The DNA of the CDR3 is TGTGCCAGCACCTCCCCCCGGGGATTTGTTAATGAGCAGTTCTTC.